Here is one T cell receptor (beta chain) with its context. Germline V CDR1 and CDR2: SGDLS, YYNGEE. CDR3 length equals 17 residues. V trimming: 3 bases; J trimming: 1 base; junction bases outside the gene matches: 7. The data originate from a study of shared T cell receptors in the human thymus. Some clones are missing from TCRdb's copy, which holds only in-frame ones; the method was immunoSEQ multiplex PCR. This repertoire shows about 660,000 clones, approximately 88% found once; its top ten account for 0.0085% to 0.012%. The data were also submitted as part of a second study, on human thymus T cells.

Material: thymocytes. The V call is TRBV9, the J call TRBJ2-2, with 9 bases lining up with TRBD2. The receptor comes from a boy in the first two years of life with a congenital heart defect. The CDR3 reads CASSAYSAGGNTGELFF. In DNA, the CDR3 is TGTGCCAGCAGCGCTTACTCAGCGGGAGGGAACACCGGGGAGCTGTTTTTT.